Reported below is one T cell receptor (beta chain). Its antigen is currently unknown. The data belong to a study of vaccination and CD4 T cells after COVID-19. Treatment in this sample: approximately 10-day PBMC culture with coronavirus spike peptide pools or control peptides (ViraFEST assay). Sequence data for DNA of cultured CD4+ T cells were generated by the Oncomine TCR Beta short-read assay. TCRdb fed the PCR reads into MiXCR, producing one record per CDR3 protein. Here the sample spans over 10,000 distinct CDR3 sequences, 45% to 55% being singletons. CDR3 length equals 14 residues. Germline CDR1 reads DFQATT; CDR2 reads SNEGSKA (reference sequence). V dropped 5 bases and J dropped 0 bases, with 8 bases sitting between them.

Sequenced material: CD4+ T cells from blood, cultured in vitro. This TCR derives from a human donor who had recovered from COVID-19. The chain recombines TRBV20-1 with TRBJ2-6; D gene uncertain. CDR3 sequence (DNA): TGCAGTGCTGAGTCCGGCTCTGGGGCCAACGTCCTGACTTTC. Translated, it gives CSAESGSGANVLTF.